This T cell receptor beta chain was captured by sequencing in a study of T-cell reconstitution after alpha-beta-depleted transplantation in children. Broader study findings: A year post-transplant, T-cell counts and diversity derived mostly from newly produced T cells. Approximately two months post-transplant, alpha-beta T cells reportedly originated from several hundred expanded graft clones.

Preparation of the TCRbeta library involved a method that used unique molecular identifiers. TCRdb re-called the PCR reads with MiXCR, one entry per CDR3 protein. The table has about a million distinct CDR3 sequences, roughly 29% seen once. A remark on this clonotype: Its antigen is currently unknown.

Germline lookup yields CDR1 SGHRS and CDR2 YFSETQ. This CDR3 has 16 amino acids. V shed 4 bases, J shed 8 bases, and the junction held 11 bases outside the gene matches. This clonotype was obtained from a boy under three years old who had a stem cell transplant for SCID, so the T cells may come from the graft donor. The sequencing used PBMCs, mostly from graft donor cells, collected 360 days after TCRalphabeta/CD19-depleted stem cell transplant. The chain joins TRBV5-1 to TRBJ2-3, with TRBD2 matching 12 bases. The CDR3 loop is CASSKTSGGPGGTQYF. For the CDR3, the DNA is TGCGCCAGCAGCAAGACTAGCGGGGGCCCCGGCGGTACGCAGTATTTT.